A single sample gave rise to the 8 T cell receptor beta chains below, sequenced in a study of chemoradiotherapy in HPV16-positive cancers. The method was immunoSEQ multiplex PCR; TCRdb's version includes in-frame clones alone and lacks a portion of them. The repertoire holds 1,800 or so clones, with over 65% as singletons. Here the sequenced sample was tumor tissue, taken from a patient who underwent chemoradiotherapy. These receptors were obtained from a human donor with HPV-associated anogenital cancer.

The rearrangement links TRBV6-6 to TRBJ1-6, with D perhaps TRBD1 (6 bases). With 11 bases removed from V and 8 bases from J, the gap between germline ends came to 16 bases. The germline V gene encodes CDR1 MNHNY and CDR2 SVGAGI (reference sequence). This CDR3 is built from 13 residues. CDR3 protein: CASRGTTDSPLHF. The CDR3 DNA reads TGTGCCTCTCGCGGGACAACTGATTCACCCCTCCACTTT.

This clone appeared a few times. The V call is TRBV27, the J call TRBJ1-1, with D unclear. Germline CDR1 and CDR2: MNHEY and SMNVEV (reference sequence). The CDR3 extends over 13 amino acids. V lost 2 bases to trimming and J lost 6 bases, with 10 bases between them. The DNA for the CDR3 is TGTGCCAGCAGTTTAGATAGGCTCGCTGAAGCTTTCTTT. Encoded protein: CASSLDRLAEAFF.

The CDR3: CASSQPGVTGELFF. The DNA for the CDR3 is TGTGCCAGCAGTCAACCGGGGGTCACCGGGGAGCTGTTTTTT. V is TRBV25-1 and J is TRBJ2-2, with D maybe TRBD2 (6 bases). Germline V gene sequence: CDR1 MGHDK, CDR2 SYGVNS. The CDR3 consists of 14 residues. V lost 5 bases and J lost 4, with 11 bases in between.

The chain links TRBV18 to TRBJ1-1, with 9 bases aligning to TRBD1. V shed 5 bases, J shed 5 bases, and the junction held 3 bases outside the gene matches. CDR1 is KGHSH and CDR2 is LQKENI in the germline V gene. CDR3 length: 13 amino acids. The chain's CDR3 is CASSKQGATEAFF. The CDR3 DNA follows: TGTGCCAGCTCAAAACAGGGGGCGACTGAAGCTTTCTTT.

This clone was detected a few times. Here the CDR3 DNA reads TGTGCCAGCAGTGCGAGCGGGACTGTCGGGGAGCTGTTTTTT. Protein product: CASSASGTVGELFF. This rearrangement joins TRBV25-1 to TRBJ2-2; 7 bases align to TRBD2. With 4 bases clipped from V and 7 bases from J, the junction kept 6 bases outside the gene matches. The CDR3 has 14 amino acids. Germline lookup yields CDR1 MGHDK and CDR2 SYGVNS.

The CDR3 nucleotides are TGTGCCAGCAGCACGCGGACAGGGAGGGAGCTGTTTTTT. Translation gives CASSTRTGRELFF. The rearrangement joins TRBV13 to TRBJ2-2; 8 nucleotides agree with TRBD1. The CDR3 runs to 13 residues. Looked up from germline, CDR1 is PRHDT and CDR2 is FYEKMQ (reference sequence). The ends lost 5 bases at V and 9 bases at J; junction bases unmatched: 5.

This clone was seen just once. V and J are TRBV2 and TRBJ2-7, with 10 bases that match TRBD2. Germline V lookup: CDR1 SNHLY, CDR2 FYNNEI. J lost 4 bases, V lost 4 bases, and 4 bases had no gene match. This CDR3 comprises 14 residues. The CDR3 region has the DNA TGTGCCAGCAGTGTAGAGCGGGGGGGTTACGAGCAGTACTTC. As protein: CASSVERGGYEQYF.

This chain joins TRBV19 and TRBJ1-5, with 7 nucleotides matching TRBD1. From germline, CDR1 is LNHDA and CDR2 SQIVND (reference sequence). The CDR3 has 15 amino acids. Trimming at V came to 3 bases and at J to 0 bases, leaving 2 bases not matched to a gene. The CDR3 region has the DNA TGTGCCAGTAGTATGGGGACAGCTAGCAATCAGCCCCAGCATTTT. Its protein product is CASSMGTASNQPQHF.